This T cell receptor beta chain was recovered during a study of neoadjuvant anti-PD-1 for oral cavity cancer. Study-wide points: PBMC Gini-index clonality exceeded responders' in non-responders post-nivolumab. TCR analyses covered only a few patients per response group.

A note on this clone: Its target is not known.

PBMCs were not maintained or expanded in culture before analysis. Using immunoSEQ multiplex PCR, the repertoire was profiled, and TCRdb retains in-frame clones only, with some absent. The sample gives some 15,000 clones, around two thirds of which show up once; approximately 2.9% is in the top ten. The CDR3 runs to 14 residues. The V and J ends lost 5 bases and 3 bases respectively, with 11 bases between them. Germline CDR1 LNHDA, CDR2 SQIVND (reference sequence). The clonotype was recovered from a person aged 40 to 85 with oral cavity squamous cell carcinoma. Sequenced here: PBMCs, sampled before nivolumab (anti-PD-1) treatment. V and J are TRBV19 and TRBJ1-5; D gene uncertain. The CDR3 is CASSAGRTNQPQHF. In DNA, the CDR3 is TGTGCCAGTAGTGCCGGCAGGACCAATCAGCCCCAGCATTTT.